The next 32 T cell receptor beta chains were all read from a single sample in a study of T cells expressing NK-cell markers (dated by TCRdb to between 2020 and 2021). Libraries were made using 5' RACE. Sequencing was carried out with an Illumina HiSeq 2000. Once TCRdb had reprocessed the reads, it stored one entry per CDR3 protein sequence and supplied no DNA. This sample's table carries over 5,000 distinct CDR3 sequences. The top ten clones comprise roughly 15% of the sample. Sequenced: blood T cells: a sorted CD56 or NKG2C T cell subset, CD4+ or CD8+ T cells, or bulk PBMC T cells (not recorded which). The receptors stem from a man in his late teens or twenties in good health. Donor details come from another sample of the same person, matched by shared clones.

The gene calls are TRBV5-4 and TRBJ1-2; TCRdb gives TRBD1 as the D gene, but with no DNA this cannot be confirmed. Germline V gene data show CDR1 as SGHNT and CDR2 as YYREEE (reference sequence). This CDR3 has 15 amino acids. CDR3: CASSPTGVGNYGYTF.

This clonotype counts as medium-sized by frequency. This chain joins TRBV4-1 and TRBJ2-3; TCRdb outputs TRBD1, but without DNA this stays unchecked. CDR1 MGHRA and CDR2 YSYEKL come from the germline V gene. This CDR3 spans 15 amino acids. The CDR3 sequence: CASSLLQGLTDTQYF.

The chain carries TRBV7-3 and TRBJ2-1; TCRdb's assignment of TRBD2 cannot be checked, as there is no DNA. This CDR3 is built from 19 residues. In germline, CDR1 is SGHTA, CDR2 FQGTGA. CDR3 residues: CASSLPGLAGDGSYNEQFF.

Judged by frequency, this clonotype is medium-sized (0.01 to 0.1%). This chain joins TRBV7-9 and TRBJ1-3. The CDR3 totals 17 residues. Per the germline V gene, CDR1 is SEHNR and CDR2 is FQNEAQ (reference sequence). CDR3 protein: CASSLVVGGHSGNTIYF.

This chain joins TRBV28 and TRBJ2-7; TCRdb's assignment of TRBD1 cannot be checked, as there is no DNA. CDR3 length equals 14 residues. The germline gives CDR1 MDHEN, CDR2 SYDVKM. CDR3 sequence: CASRPQGQSYEQYF.

This CDR3 is CASRESWSTDTQYF. The V call is TRBV12-3 or TRBV12-4, the J call TRBJ2-3. The CDR3 consists of 14 residues.

This clonotype ranks as medium-sized (0.01 to 0.1%) in terms of frequency. This chain joins TRBV3-1 and TRBJ2-2; as DNA is missing, the TRBD1 call by TCRdb cannot be tested. In germline, CDR1 is LGHDT, CDR2 YNNKEL (reference sequence). The CDR3 is 15 amino acids. Here the CDR3 reads CASSQMNGGTGELFF.

This clonotype is medium-sized (0.01 to 0.1%) by frequency. The chain couples TRBV29-1 to TRBJ1-1. The CDR3 runs 14 residues. Per germline, CDR1 SQVTM and CDR2 ANQGSEA. The CDR3 region is CSVLGKSGNTEAFF. Looking up the rest from reference TRBV29-1 and TRBJ1-1 gives the full variable domain: SAVISQKPSRDICQRGTSLTIQCQVDSQVTMMFWYRQQPGQSLTLIATANQGSEATYESGFVIDKFPISRPNLTFSTLTVSNMSPEDSSIYLCSVLGKSGNTEAFFGQGTRLTVV.

This clonotype is medium-sized (0.01 to 0.1%) by frequency. CDR3 region: CASSLTSGKETQYF. This chain uses TRBV11-2 with TRBJ2-5; lacking DNA, the TRBD2 call made by TCRdb goes unchecked. The length of the CDR3 is 14 residues. CDR1 is SGHAT and CDR2 is FQNNGV in the germline V gene. Combining the CDR3 with reference TRBV11-2 and TRBJ2-5 gives the whole variable domain EAGVAQSPRYKIIEKRQSVAFWCNPISGHATLYWYQQILGQGPKLLIQFQNNGVVDDSQLPKDRFSAERLKGVDSTLKIQPAKLEDSAVYLCASSLTSGKETQYFGPGTRLLVL.

Judged by frequency, this clonotype is medium-sized. The J gene is TRBJ1-1, the V gene TRBV20-1; TCRdb calls TRBD1, which cannot be checked without DNA. Germline loops: CDR1 DFQATT, CDR2 SNEGSKA (reference sequence). The CDR3 length is 13 residues. The CDR3 loop is CSITGTRNTEAFF.

The J gene is TRBJ2-2, the V gene TRBV11-3; TCRdb's D gene call, TRBD2, goes unchecked for lack of DNA. Germline V gene lookup returns CDR1 SGHNT and CDR2 YENEEA. The CDR3 extends over 16 amino acids. The CDR3: CASSSRSSVGTGELFF. The full variable domain, its missing parts supplied by reference TRBV11-3 and TRBJ2-2, is EAGVVQSPRYKIIEKKQPVAFWCNPISGHNTLYWYLQNLGQGPELLIRYENEEAVDDSQLPKDRFSAERLKGVDSTLKIQPAELGDSAVYLCASSSRSSVGTGELFFGEGSRLTVL.

This clonotype is deemed medium-sized by its frequency. The chain carries TRBV15 and TRBJ1-1. CDR1 and CDR2 from the germline V gene are LNHNV and YYDKDF (reference sequence). CDR3 length: 13 amino acids. CDR3: CATSRDRGTEAFF.

Considering frequency, this clonotype is medium-sized. The chain has TRBV7-9 and TRBJ1-2; the D call from TCRdb, TRBD1, cannot be confirmed without DNA. The CDR3 totals 13 residues. Germline V gives CDR1 SEHNR, CDR2 FQNEAQ (reference sequence). The chain's CDR3 is CASSSDSNYGYTF. Complete variable domain (other parts from reference TRBV7-9 and TRBJ1-2): DTGVSQNPRHKITKRGQNVTFRCDPISEHNRLYWYRQTLGQGPEFLTYFQNEAQLEKSRLLSDRFSAERPKGSFSTLEIQRTEQGDSAMYLCASSSDSNYGYTFGSGTRLTVV.

V usage is TRBV27 and J usage is TRBJ2-1; TCRdb reports TRBD2, a call that lacks DNA to check it against. This CDR3 region has 16 residues. Germline assignment: CDR1 MNHEY and CDR2 SMNVEV (reference sequence). CDR3 in amino acids: CASSTPGLAGGHEQFF.

CDR3 loop: CASSVGQRRNYGYTF. The genes are TRBV19 and TRBJ1-2; TCRdb proposes TRBD1, but this gene call is untestable without DNA. Per germline, CDR1 LNHDA and CDR2 SQIVND (reference sequence). The CDR3 consists of 15 residues.

This clonotype is identified as medium-sized (0.01 to 0.1%) from frequency. The genes are TRBV5-1 and TRBJ2-5; the D call from TCRdb, TRBD2, cannot be confirmed without DNA. The germline V gene encodes CDR1 SGHRS and CDR2 YFSETQ. The CDR3 length is 14 residues. The CDR3 region is CASSLGTREETQYF.

The CDR3 sequence is CASSLDSGRVQTQYF. The chain uses TRBV5-1 and TRBJ2-3; TCRdb indicates TRBD2, and absent DNA this call remains unverified. Germline CDR1 SGHRS, CDR2 YFSETQ. CDR3 size: 15 residues. Full variable domain (missing parts from reference TRBV5-1 and TRBJ2-3): KAGVTQTPRYLIKTRGQQVTLSCSPISGHRSVSWYQQTPGQGLQFLFEYFSETQRNKGNFPGRFSGRQFSNSRSEMNVSTLELGDSALYLCASSLDSGRVQTQYFGPGTRLTVL.

V and J are TRBV29-1 and TRBJ1-3; TCRdb's D call of TRBD1 is untestable without DNA. Germline CDR1 and CDR2: SQVTM and ANQGSEA. This CDR3 has 12 residues. This CDR3 reads CSVARDGNTIYF.

This clonotype is labeled medium-sized based on frequency. V gene TRBV20-1 combines with J gene TRBJ2-2. The germline V gene encodes CDR1 DFQATT and CDR2 SNEGSKA (reference sequence). The CDR3 spans 13 residues. The CDR3 is CSARRLRTGELFF.

CDR3 sequence: CASSGLFLAGEGNEQFF. The J gene is TRBJ2-1, the V gene TRBV2; the TRBD2 assignment by TCRdb is unverifiable without DNA. This CDR3 is 17 amino acids long. CDR1 is SNHLY, CDR2 FYNNEI, per germline.

The rearrangement uses TRBV7-9 and TRBJ1-2; without DNA, the TCRdb call of TRBD1 cannot be checked. CDR1 and CDR2 (germline): SEHNR, FQNEAQ (reference sequence). This CDR3 region has 15 residues. The CDR3 sequence: CASSLASGTEYGYTF.

This clonotype is labeled medium-sized based on frequency. Here the CDR3 reads CAIPGDGADTQYF. The chain employs TRBV10-3 and TRBJ2-3; the D call from TCRdb, TRBD1, cannot be confirmed without DNA. CDR1 and CDR2 (germline): ENHRY, SYGVKD. The CDR3 totals 13 residues.

This chain uses TRBV7-6 with TRBJ2-3; the D gene TCRdb calls, TRBD1, cannot be checked with no DNA. This CDR3 has 15 amino acids. CDR1 is SGHVS, CDR2 FNYEAQ, per germline. CDR3 sequence reads: CASSLARDQTDTQYF.

V and J are TRBV25-1 and TRBJ2-5. CDR3 length: 14 amino acids. Germline V gene lookup returns CDR1 MGHDK and CDR2 SYGVNS. The CDR3 region is CASSERGHQETQYF. Filled out from reference TRBV25-1 and TRBJ2-5, the complete variable domain reads EADIYQTPRYLVIGTGKKITLECSQTMGHDKMYWYQQDPGMELHLIHYSYGVNSTEKGDLSSESTVSRIRTEHFPLTLESARPSHTSQYLCASSERGHQETQYFGPGTRLLVL.

In terms of frequency, this clonotype is medium-sized. The gene calls are TRBV7-2 and TRBJ2-1; TCRdb calls TRBD1, which cannot be checked without DNA. The CDR3 spans 13 residues. Germline V gives CDR1 SGHTA, CDR2 FQGNSA. The CDR3 is CASSARGQQVQFF.

This clonotype is called medium-sized based on its frequency. The chain has TRBV6-2 or TRBV6-3 and TRBJ1-1. The germline CDR1 and CDR2 sequences are MNHEY and SVGEGT. The length of the CDR3 is 13 residues. The CDR3 region is CASSYSGLTEAFF.

This clonotype is deemed medium-sized (0.01 to 0.1%) by its frequency. The chain combines TRBV30 with TRBJ2-4; with no DNA, the TCRdb D assignment of TRBD1 cannot be verified. The CDR3 sequence is 14 residues long. Looked up from germline, CDR1 is GTSNPN and CDR2 is SVGIG (reference sequence). The CDR3 sequence: CAWSVTGAKNIQYF.

This CDR3 reads CASSLDPNNRVSRNEQFF. The J gene is TRBJ2-1, the V gene TRBV11-2. Germline loops: CDR1 SGHAT, CDR2 FQNNGV. This CDR3 has 18 residues.

Considering frequency, this clonotype is medium-sized. The V and J genes are TRBV30 and TRBJ1-1; without DNA, the TCRdb call of TRBD1 cannot be checked. The CDR3 is 11 amino acids. Germline values: CDR1 GTSNPN, CDR2 SVGIG (reference sequence). CDR3 residues: CAWSSSGQAFF.

This chain links TRBV7-8 with TRBJ2-3. Germline-derived CDR1 and CDR2 are SGHVS and FQNEAQ. This CDR3 region has 15 residues. Here the CDR3 reads CASSVDHLEADTQYF.

This clonotype is called medium-sized based on its frequency. V gene TRBV29-1 combines with J gene TRBJ2-1; TCRdb lists TRBD1, though no DNA is available to test this call. CDR1 is SQVTM and CDR2 is ANQGSEA in the germline V gene. The CDR3 is made up of 13 amino acids. CDR3: CSVSGTGYDEQFF.

The chain links TRBV20-1 to TRBJ2-2; without DNA, the TCRdb call of TRBD2 cannot be checked. The germline CDR1 and CDR2 sequences are DFQATT and SNEGSKA (reference sequence). The length of the CDR3 is 16 residues. The CDR3 spells CSAPPGLAGDTGELFF.